These 31 T cell receptor beta chains came from one sample sequenced in a study of OX40 agonist ivuxolimab in advanced cancers. Measured with immunoSEQ multiplex PCR; TCRdb has only the in-frame clones, and not every one. The sample lists around 19,000 clones; about 82% were seen once. The sample consisted of CD4+ or CD8+ T cells sorted from blood, taken in a trial of the OX40 agonist ivuxolimab. These receptors all stem from an adult with an advanced solid tumor such as melanoma, head and neck, liver or kidney cancer.

The J gene is TRBJ2-2, the V gene TRBV18, with D possibly being TRBD1 (6 bases). Germline CDR1 reads KGHSH; CDR2 reads LQKENI. Trimming removed 6 bases from V and 6 bases from J, with 17 bases in between. CDR3 length equals 15 residues. The DNA for the CDR3 is TGTGCCAGCTCCCCTATGGATTCAGGGGCCGGGGAGCTGTTTTTT. It encodes CASSPMDSGAGELFF.

This clone was seen a handful of times. The chain employs TRBV5-4 and TRBJ2-5; 10 nucleotides align to TRBD1. The germline gives CDR1 SGHNT, CDR2 YYREEE (reference sequence). This CDR3 is 14 amino acids long. The V gene end was trimmed by 4 bases and the J gene end by 5 bases; junction bases not matched to a gene: 5. The CDR3 sequence: CASSPWTGGETQYF. Written as DNA, the CDR3 is TGTGCCAGCAGCCCCTGGACAGGGGGGGAGACCCAGTACTTC.

CDR3 nucleotides: TGTGCCAGCAGCTTTAACCCGCTAAATGAGCAGTTCTTC. Residues: CASSFNPLNEQFF. V gene TRBV7-8 combines with J gene TRBJ2-1; the D is unclear. Trimming removed 3 bases from V and 7 bases from J, with 10 bases in between. In germline, CDR1 is SGHVS, CDR2 FQNEAQ. The CDR3 has 13 amino acids.

The V call is TRBV27, the J call TRBJ2-3; maybe TRBD2 (5 bases). CDR1 and CDR2 from the germline V gene are MNHEY and SMNVEV (reference sequence). The CDR3 extends over 13 amino acids. The V end lost 4 bases, the J end lost 3 bases, and 8 bases lay between the germline ends. The CDR3 sequence is CASSWSGTDTQYF. CDR3 sequence (DNA): TGTGCCAGCAGTTGGAGCGGAACAGATACGCAGTATTTT.

The rearrangement joins TRBV19 to TRBJ2-1; D may correspond to TRBD1 or TRBD2 (6 bases each). The ends were cut back, 5 bases at V and 7 bases at J, with 12 bases in the middle. Germline lookup yields CDR1 LNHDA and CDR2 SQIVND (reference sequence). This CDR3 spans 13 amino acids. The CDR3 nucleotides read TGTGCCAGTAGTTGGAGGGGGTGGAATGAGCAGTTCTTC. It translates to CASSWRGWNEQFF.

This clone is deemed medium-sized. This chain uses TRBV6-4 with TRBJ2-2; 11 nucleotides align to TRBD2. Trimming at V came to 6 bases and at J to 3 bases, leaving 0 bases not matched to a gene. CDR3 length: 14 amino acids. Per germline, CDR1 MRHNA and CDR2 SNTAGT. For the CDR3, the DNA is TGTGCCAGCAGACTAGCGGGGGACACCGGGGAGCTGTTTTTT. Its translation is CASRLAGDTGELFF.

The chain has TRBV11-3 and TRBJ1-3; D gene uncertain. CDR1 and CDR2 from the germline V gene are SGHNT and YENEEA. The CDR3 is 14 residues long. The ends were cut back, 1 base at V and 2 bases at J, with 6 bases in the middle. CDR3 sequence reads: CASSLGGPGNTIYF. CDR3 DNA sequence: TGTGCCAGCAGCTTAGGAGGGCCTGGAAACACCATATATTTT.

J is TRBJ2-1 and V is TRBV5-1; 14 bases fit TRBD2. With V trimmed by 7 bases and J by 2 bases, 8 bases remained unmatched. Germline CDR1 and CDR2: SGHRS and YFSETQ. This CDR3 has 17 residues. This CDR3 is CASQGLAGVEPYNEQFF. The CDR3 DNA sequence: TGCGCCAGCCAGGGACTAGCGGGAGTAGAACCCTACAATGAGCAGTTCTTC.

The chain recombines TRBV2 with TRBJ2-2; the D gene could be TRBD1 or TRBD2 (5 bases each). CDR1 is SNHLY and CDR2 is FYNNEI in the germline V gene. V was pared by 6 bases and J by 5 bases, with 19 bases between. The length of the CDR3 is 16 residues. The CDR3: CASRGEQGWVTGELFF. CDR3 sequence (DNA): TGTGCCAGCAGGGGGGAGCAGGGCTGGGTGACCGGGGAGCTGTTTTTT.

This clone was seen only once. The chain links TRBV7-9 to TRBJ2-7, with 7 bases that match TRBD1. Trimming removed 1 base from V and 7 bases from J; junction bases left unmatched: 7. The V gene's germline CDR1 is SEHNR and CDR2 FQNEAQ (reference sequence). This CDR3 contains 14 residues. This CDR3 is CASSLEVGGDEQYF. As DNA, the CDR3 is TGTGCCAGCAGCTTAGAGGTAGGGGGCGATGAGCAGTACTTC.

The chain couples TRBV10-2 to TRBJ2-1; 9 nucleotides agree with TRBD1. The trim removed 8 bases at V and 2 bases at J, leaving 4 bases unmatched. Germline values: CDR1 WSHSY, CDR2 SAAADI. The CDR3 spans 14 residues. The CDR3 nucleotides read TGCGCCAGCGGAAGGGACAGGGCCTACAATGAGCAGTTCTTC. The encoded protein is CASGRDRAYNEQFF.

V and J are TRBV6-6 and TRBJ2-3; 11 nucleotides match TRBD2. Trimming removed 5 bases from V and 0 bases from J; junction bases left unmatched: 4. Looked up from germline, CDR1 is MNHNY and CDR2 is SVGAGI (reference sequence). The CDR3 loop spans 16 amino acids. The CDR3 region is CASSGGLAASTDTQYF. The DNA for the CDR3 is TGTGCCAGCAGTGGGGGACTAGCGGCTAGCACAGATACGCAGTATTTT.

The chain links TRBV7-6 to TRBJ2-5, with D uncertain. Germline CDR1 is SGHVS and CDR2 is FNYEAQ. The CDR3 is 14 amino acids. Trimming took 0 bases from V and 5 from J, leaving 10 bases between them. The CDR3 loop reads CASSLAWGTETQYF. CDR3 in DNA: TGTGCCAGCAGCTTAGCTTGGGGTACTGAGACCCAGTACTTC.

This clone was recorded once. V gene TRBV7-3 combines with J gene TRBJ1-5; D call uncertain. Per the germline V gene, CDR1 is SGHTA and CDR2 is FQGTGA. The CDR3 loop spans 15 amino acids. The germline V and J ends were trimmed by 2 bases and 5 bases, with 13 bases remaining between them. CDR3 amino acids: CASSLAGNQDQPQHF. CDR3 sequence (DNA): TGTGCCAGCAGCTTAGCCGGGAATCAGGATCAGCCCCAGCATTTT. Together with reference TRBV7-3 and TRBJ1-5, the CDR3 gives the full variable domain: GAGVSQTPSNKVTEKGKYVELRCDPISGHTALYWYRQSLGQGPEFLIYFQGTGAADDSGLPNDRFFAVRPEGSVSTLKIQRTERGDSAVYLCASSLAGNQDQPQHFGDGTRLSIL.

The chain recombines TRBV5-1 with TRBJ2-7; weak D call: TRBD2 (5 bases). V was clipped by 1 base and J by 0 bases, with 20 bases between them. The CDR3 is 18 amino acids. CDR1 is SGHRS, CDR2 YFSETQ, per germline. The CDR3 region has the DNA TGCGCCAGCAGCTTGAGAGGGCGAGATGCATACCTCTCCTACGAGCAGTACTTC. Its protein is CASSLRGRDAYLSYEQYF.

The chain has TRBV4-3 and TRBJ1-1, with D possibly matching TRBD1 (5 bases). There are 15 residues in the CDR3. Germline V gene sequence: CDR1 LGHNA, CDR2 YSLEER. Trimming shortened V by 1 base and J by 3 bases, and 12 bases separated the two germline ends. In DNA form, the CDR3 reads TGCGCCAGCAGCCAAGCCCCCGGGGGGGACACTGAAGCTTTCTTT. Amino acid sequence: CASSQAPGGDTEAFF.

This clone was observed many times. This rearrangement joins TRBV9 to TRBJ2-7; D possibly matches TRBD1 or TRBD2 (5 bases each). Trimming stripped 3 bases from V and 2 bases from J, with 21 bases between. The germline V gene has CDR1 SGDLS and CDR2 YYNGEE. The CDR3 consists of 17 residues. The CDR3 reads CASSAAGTGNGPYEQYF. The CDR3 DNA follows: TGTGCCAGCAGCGCAGCTGGGACGGGAAATGGGCCCTACGAGCAGTACTTC.

The genes are TRBV7-9 and TRBJ2-1; D is uncertain. CDR3 length equals 15 residues. Trimming took 8 bases from V and 4 from J, leaving 18 bases between them. Germline V gene data show CDR1 as SEHNR and CDR2 as FQNEAQ (reference sequence). CDR3 nucleotide sequence: TGTGCCAGCGGCGCCGAGGAGATATTTTACAATGAGCAGTTCTTC. Its translation: CASGAEEIFYNEQFF.

The rearrangement joins TRBV2 to TRBJ2-5; 8 bases agree with TRBD1. Germline trimming cut 5 bases from V and 5 bases from J; bases unmatched to any gene: 16. The CDR3 spans 17 residues. Germline values: CDR1 SNHLY, CDR2 FYNNEI. The CDR3 protein is CASSRNGPGQVKETQYF. The CDR3 DNA reads as TGTGCCAGCAGTAGAAACGGTCCGGGACAGGTCAAGGAGACCCAGTACTTC.

The chain links TRBV29-1 to TRBJ1-1, with a weak D call TRBD1 (5 bases). CDR3 length equals 12 residues. The ends were cut back, 6 bases at V and 5 bases at J, with 13 bases in the middle. The germline gives CDR1 SQVTM, CDR2 ANQGSEA. In DNA, the CDR3 is TGCAGCGTGGTGGGGCCTGGGACTGAAGCTTTCTTT. Protein: CSVVGPGTEAFF.

The V gene is TRBV5-1, the J gene TRBJ2-3; TRBD1 matches 8 bases. Germline V gives CDR1 SGHRS, CDR2 YFSETQ. The CDR3 spans 13 residues. V was pared by 2 bases and J by 4 bases, with 0 bases of the junction left unmatched. CDR3 in amino acids: CASSLQGADTQYF. CDR3 nucleotides: TGCGCCAGCAGCTTACAGGGGGCAGATACGCAGTATTTT.

This clone was picked up one time. V is TRBV11-2 and J is TRBJ2-1, with D perhaps given as TRBD1 or TRBD2 (5 bases each). CDR3 length: 15 amino acids. Germline assignment: CDR1 SGHAT and CDR2 FQNNGV. Between the trimmed V and J ends, which lost 0 bases and 7 bases, there was a span of 13 bases. As DNA, the CDR3 is TGTGCCAGCAGCTTAGAATGGGACCCCGGGAATGAGCAGTTCTTC. The encoded protein is CASSLEWDPGNEQFF.

This rearrangement joins TRBV19 to TRBJ1-2, with D tentatively TRBD1 (5 bases). Germline loops: CDR1 LNHDA, CDR2 SQIVND (reference sequence). The CDR3 has 12 residues. V lost 2 bases, J lost 7 bases, and 8 bases lay in between. CDR3 coding DNA: TGTGCCAGTAGTATATGGGGCTTTGGCTACACCTTC. Its protein is CASSIWGFGYTF.

This chain joins TRBV11-2 and TRBJ2-3, with TRBD1 matching over 11 bases. The junction had 3 bases not matched to a gene; V was cut back by 2 bases and J by 5 bases. The germline gives CDR1 SGHAT, CDR2 FQNNGV. This CDR3 region has 15 residues. The chain's CDR3 is CASSLIGTGGDTQYF. CDR3 nucleotides: TGTGCCAGCAGCTTAATCGGGACAGGGGGAGATACGCAGTATTTT.

V gene TRBV19 combines with J gene TRBJ1-2; 9 bases match TRBD1. Germline V CDR1 and CDR2: LNHDA, SQIVND (reference sequence). There are 15 residues in the CDR3. V was clipped by 4 bases and J by 7 bases; unmatched bases: 10. The CDR3 DNA reads TGTGCCAGTAGTAGATGGCGGGGACAGGGAGCTGGCTACACCTTC. Translated: CASSRWRGQGAGYTF.

The chain uses TRBV6-5 and TRBJ2-1; 13 bases fit TRBD2. The CDR3 length is 15 residues. Losses at the gene ends were 6 bases for V and 10 bases for J; bases not matched to a gene: 9. CDR1 MNHEY and CDR2 SVGAGI come from the germline V gene. As DNA, the CDR3 is TGTGCCAGCAGGACCTCACTAGCGGGGGGGACGGAGCAGTTCTTC. It yields the protein CASRTSLAGGTEQFF.

V is TRBV6-4 and J is TRBJ2-1, with D uncertain. V was shortened by 5 bases and J by 4 bases, with 9 bases between the two germline ends. Per germline, CDR1 MRHNA and CDR2 SNTAGT. This CDR3 region has 13 residues. CDR3 DNA: TGTGCCAGCAGTTATGGGGAATACAATGAGCAGTTCTTC. It is translated as CASSYGEYNEQFF.

The chain couples TRBV7-6 to TRBJ2-1; 7 bases are a match to TRBD2. Germline CDR1 and CDR2: SGHVS and FNYEAQ. The V and J ends lost 5 bases and 6 bases, in that order; junction bases with no gene match: 10. The CDR3 has 15 residues. The DNA for the CDR3 is TGTGCCAGCAGCACAACTAGCGTTGGAAGCAATGAGCAGTTCTTC. This sequence encodes CASSTTSVGSNEQFF.

This chain uses TRBV28 with TRBJ1-1; D is possibly TRBD1 (6 bases). V was clipped by 5 bases and J by 5 bases, with 18 bases between them. There are 15 residues in the CDR3. Germline assignment: CDR1 MDHEN and CDR2 SYDVKM. The CDR3: CASSPLVGARTEAFF. The CDR3 DNA is TGTGCCAGCAGTCCCCTCGTGGGGGCTCGGACTGAAGCTTTCTTT.

The chain has TRBV27 and TRBJ2-1; D uncertain. Germline loops: CDR1 MNHEY, CDR2 SMNVEV (reference sequence). This CDR3 spans 12 amino acids. V lost 6 bases and J 6 bases, leaving 9 bases between the germline ends. CDR3 region: CASRAPGNEQFF. CDR3 in DNA: TGTGCCAGCAGGGCCCCGGGCAATGAGCAGTTCTTC.

The chain employs TRBV11-2 and TRBJ2-1, with a tentative D call TRBD2 (5 bases). Trimming stripped 0 bases from V and 8 bases from J, with 11 bases between. CDR3 length: 14 residues. Germline-derived CDR1 and CDR2 are SGHAT and FQNNGV. CDR3 sequence reads: CASSLEVRRDEQFF. In nucleotides, the CDR3 is TGTGCCAGCAGCTTAGAAGTACGGCGGGATGAGCAGTTCTTC.